This T cell receptor (beta chain) was retrieved from a study of cytomegalovirus exposure and HLA in healthy donors. General study points: As was reported, the classifier diagnosed cytomegalovirus status with high specificity and sensitivity.

The CDR3 has 12 residues. 60 Vbeta and 13 Jbeta primers were used in PCR. Libraries were prepared by immunoSEQ multiplex PCR; TCRdb keeps only in-frame clonotypes and omits some of them. This table holds some 160,000 clones, over 75% found once. A note on this clone: As yet, its antigen is unknown.

This clonotype originated in a woman aged 30 to 39 in good health and CMV-seronegative. This sequence joins TRBV1 and TRBJ2-1; TRBD2 is taken as the D call from the table, unchecked against the DNA. TRBV1 is marked as a pseudogene. Sequenced: PBMCs. CDR3 bases: TGCACCAGCAGCCAAGTCTGGAGCGAGCAGTTCTTC. Translating gives CTSSQVWSEQFF.